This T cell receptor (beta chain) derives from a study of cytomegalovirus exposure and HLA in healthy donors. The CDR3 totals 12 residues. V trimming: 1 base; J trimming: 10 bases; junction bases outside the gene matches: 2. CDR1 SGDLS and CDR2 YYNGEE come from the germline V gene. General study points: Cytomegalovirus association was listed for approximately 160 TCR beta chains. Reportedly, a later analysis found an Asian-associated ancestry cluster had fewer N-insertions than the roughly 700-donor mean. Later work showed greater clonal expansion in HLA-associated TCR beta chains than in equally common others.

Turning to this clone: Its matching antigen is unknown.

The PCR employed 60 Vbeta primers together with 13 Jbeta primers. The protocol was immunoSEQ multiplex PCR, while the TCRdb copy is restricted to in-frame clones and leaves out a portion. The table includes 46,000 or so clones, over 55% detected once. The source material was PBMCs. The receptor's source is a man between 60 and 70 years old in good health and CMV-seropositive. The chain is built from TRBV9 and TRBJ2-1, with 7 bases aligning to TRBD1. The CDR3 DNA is TGTGCCAGCAGCGTACAGGGGGAAGAGCAGTTCTTC. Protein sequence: CASSVQGEEQFF.